Below are 29 T cell receptor beta chains sequenced from a single sample in a study of T cells in Graves' hyperthyroidism and ophthalmopathy. Amplification of TCR beta CDR3 regions used RNA as the template. A first-round RT-PCR of the TCR CDR3 used the HTBI primer set. MiXCR, applied by TCRdb to the multiplex PCR reads, yields one record per CDR3 protein. The sample shows hundreds of thousands of distinct CDR3 sequences, approximately 25% of them seen only once. Sequenced material: blood. The source of these receptors is a woman aged 25 to 39 with Graves' ophthalmopathy.

This clonotype was observed at least ten times. The V and J genes are TRBV30 and TRBJ1-3; D might be TRBD1 (5 bases). The germline V gene has CDR1 GTSNPN and CDR2 SVGIG (reference sequence). V was pared by 4 bases and J by 4 bases, with 8 bases between. This CDR3 spans 12 amino acids. CDR3 coding DNA: TGTGCCTGGAAGGGGCTCGGAAACACCATATATTTT. This codes for CAWKGLGNTIYF.

The rearrangement joins TRBV6-2 or TRBV6-3 to TRBJ1-5; D unresolved. The CDR3 spans 14 residues. Germline CDR1 MNHEY, CDR2 SVGEGT. Trimming left V 0 bases short and J 7 bases short, with 10 bases between. In nucleotides, the CDR3 is TGTGCCAGCAGTTACTCGCGCGGTTTCCAGCCCCAGCATTTT. Translated: CASSYSRGFQPQHF.

This clonotype is a singleton in its sample. The chain is built from TRBV12-5 and TRBJ2-2, with a tentative D call TRBD1 (6 bases). Germline V gene sequence: CDR1 LGHNT, CDR2 FRNRAP. This CDR3 is built from 17 residues. Trimming pared 0 bases from V and 7 bases from J, leaving 18 bases between. CDR3: CASGLVVGQGGGGELFF. CDR3 DNA sequence: TGTGCTAGTGGTTTGGTAGTGGGACAAGGTGGTGGCGGGGAGCTGTTTTTT.

The rearrangement joins TRBV6-1 to TRBJ1-5; 7 bases are shared with TRBD1. CDR1 is MNHNS and CDR2 is SASEGT in the germline V gene. This CDR3 region has 16 residues. The junction had 9 bases not matched to a gene; V was cut back by 5 bases and J by 2 bases. The CDR3 DNA sequence: TGTGCCAGCAGTAAGACAGGGACGTTGGGCAATCAGCCCCAGCATTTT. Encoded protein: CASSKTGTLGNQPQHF.

The chain links TRBV9 to TRBJ1-1; 9 positions agree with TRBD1. Germline V gives CDR1 SGDLS, CDR2 YYNGEE. The CDR3 length is 13 residues. Losses at the gene ends were 7 bases for V and 3 bases for J; bases not matched to a gene: 4. CDR3 DNA: TGTGCCAGCGCGGGACAGGGATACACTGAAGCTTTCTTT. It translates to CASAGQGYTEAFF. The entire variable domain, with the rest obtained from reference TRBV9 and TRBJ1-1, is as follows: DSGVTQTPKHLITATGQRVTLRCSPRSGDLSVYWYQQSLDQGLQFLIQYYNGEERAKGNILERFSAQQFPDLHSELNLSSLELGDSALYFCASAGQGYTEAFFGQGTRLTVV.

This clonotype was recorded many times. The chain combines TRBV18 with TRBJ1-1; 8 nucleotides align to TRBD1. The CDR3 sequence is 11 residues long. With 3 bases clipped from V and 12 bases from J, the junction kept 3 bases outside the gene matches. Germline V lookup: CDR1 KGHSH, CDR2 LQKENI. The chain's CDR3 is CASSPDRETFF. DNA of the CDR3: TGTGCCAGCTCACCGGACAGGGAAACTTTCTTT.

The chain recombines TRBV6-1 with TRBJ2-7, with TRBD1 identical over 7 bases. V lost 6 bases to trimming and J lost 4 bases; unmatched junction nucleotides: 9. Looked up from germline, CDR1 is MNHNS and CDR2 is SASEGT. The CDR3 is made up of 14 amino acids. CDR3 region: CASRARTGEYEQYF. CDR3 bases: TGTGCCAGCAGGGCCCGTACAGGGGAGTACGAGCAGTACTTC.

This clonotype came up many times. The chain links TRBV7-9 to TRBJ1-5; D gene ambiguous. The CDR3 length is 12 residues. The germline CDR1 and CDR2 sequences are SEHNR and FQNEAQ (reference sequence). Trimming left V 3 bases short and J 8 bases short, with 8 bases between. The CDR3 reads CASSLTGKPQHF. The DNA of the CDR3 is TGTGCCAGCAGCTTGACCGGAAAGCCCCAGCATTTT.

DNA for the CDR3: TGCAGTGCTGGGGAAGCGGGGAAGTGGGGAGCAGATACGCAGTATTTT. This translates into CSAGEAGKWGADTQYF. The chain uses TRBV20-1 and TRBJ2-3; 7 positions match TRBD2. CDR3 length: 16 residues. The germline V gene has CDR1 DFQATT and CDR2 SNEGSKA (reference sequence). Trimming cost V 5 bases and J 4 bases; bases outside gene matches: 15.

The rearrangement uses TRBV29-1 and TRBJ1-1; 7 nucleotides align to TRBD1. This CDR3 comprises 13 residues. V dropped 7 bases and J dropped 0; count of bases not matched to a gene: 5. From germline, CDR1 is SQVTM and CDR2 ANQGSEA. The CDR3 is CSAEGQMNTEAFF. The DNA for the CDR3 is TGCAGCGCCGAGGGACAGATGAACACTGAAGCTTTCTTT.

In this sample, this clonotype turned up many times. CDR3 amino acids: CSAYAGGDYEQYF. DNA of the CDR3: TGCAGTGCTTATGCGGGGGGGGACTACGAGCAGTACTTC. The chain is built from TRBV20-1 and TRBJ2-7; 9 bases are shared with TRBD2. V shed 5 bases, J shed 3 bases, and the junction held 5 bases outside the gene matches. In germline, CDR1 is DFQATT, CDR2 SNEGSKA (reference sequence). The CDR3 has 13 amino acids.

The rearrangement joins TRBV27 to TRBJ1-2; tentatively, D is TRBD1 (6 bases). In germline, CDR1 is MNHEY, CDR2 SMNVEV (reference sequence). The CDR3 is made up of 15 amino acids. Trimming removed 5 bases at V and 0 bases at J, with 13 bases between. The CDR3 loop reads CASSRGTPSNYGYTF. CDR3 bases: TGTGCCAGCAGTCGGGGGACACCATCTAACTATGGCTACACCTTC.

V usage is TRBV4-3 and J usage is TRBJ2-3, with TRBD2 matching 8 bases. Trimming at V came to 1 base and at J to 4 bases, leaving 7 bases not matched to a gene. Germline V gene data show CDR1 as LGHNA and CDR2 as YSLEER. This CDR3 has 16 amino acids. CDR3 residues: CASSQAWTGGADTQYF. CDR3 bases: TGCGCCAGCAGCCAAGCATGGACGGGGGGGGCAGATACGCAGTATTTT.

This chain links TRBV6-2 or TRBV6-3 with TRBJ2-7; perhaps D is TRBD1 or TRBD2 (6 bases each). The CDR3 length is 15 residues. CDR1 and CDR2 (germline): MNHEY, SVGEGT. V lost 7 bases and J 3 bases, leaving 19 bases between the germline ends. The DNA of the CDR3 is TGTGCCAGCACCAGCGCCGGGGGCAGCTACTACGAGCAGTACTTC. Its protein is CASTSAGGSYYEQYF.

This clonotype was recorded at least ten times. This chain uses TRBV6-2 or TRBV6-3 with TRBJ1-1; tentative D call: TRBD1 (5 bases). Germline lookup yields CDR1 MNHEY and CDR2 SVGEGT. V gave up 6 bases and J gave up 11 bases, with 13 bases separating them. The CDR3 loop spans 11 amino acids. This chain's CDR3 is CASSFGGWAFF. CDR3 nucleotide sequence: TGTGCCAGCAGCTTCGGGGGATGGGCTTTCTTT.

A remark on this clonotype: Because the CDR3 is missing its conserved closing phenylalanine or tryptophan, this is likely a read error. It is unclear where the CDR3 begins or ends on the DNA, so no DNA is shown, and the CDR3 is as TCRdb lists it. The chain's CDR3 is CASSGGDFTEACL. V gene TRBV12-3 or TRBV12-4 combines with J gene TRBJ1-1; the DNA was not used to check the table's D call, TRBD1. The CDR3 is 13 amino acids in total, end residues counted.

This clonotype has at least ten counts. The chain carries TRBV2 and TRBJ2-5; 9 bases fit TRBD2. V was clipped by 8 bases and J by 4 bases; unmatched bases: 5. The CDR3 is made up of 13 amino acids. Germline V gives CDR1 SNHLY, CDR2 FYNNEI. CDR3 sequence reads: CASDFSGGETQYF. CDR3 in DNA: TGTGCCAGCGACTTTAGCGGGGGAGAGACCCAGTACTTC.

This chain joins TRBV18 and TRBJ1-5, with D possibly matching TRBD1 (6 bases). The ends were cut back, 3 bases at V and 6 bases at J, with 18 bases in the middle. The CDR3 has 16 residues. Germline V gene sequence: CDR1 KGHSH, CDR2 LQKENI. CDR3 region: CASSPLPTGSVQPQHF. The DNA of the CDR3 is TGTGCCAGCTCACCCTTACCTACAGGGTCTGTTCAGCCCCAGCATTTT.

This clonotype was recorded many times. V usage is TRBV7-8 and J usage is TRBJ1-5, with TRBD1 as a possible D gene (5 bases). The CDR3 totals 16 residues. Trimming took 2 bases from V and 5 from J, leaving 16 bases between them. The germline V gene has CDR1 SGHVS and CDR2 FQNEAQ. CDR3 DNA sequence: TGTGCCAGCAGCTTAAGTAGCGTCCTCAGGGATCAGCCCCAGCATTTT. This translates into CASSLSSVLRDQPQHF.

This clonotype was seen repeatedly, ten times or more. The chain has TRBV19 and TRBJ1-5, with 11 bases aligning to TRBD1. Germline V gives CDR1 LNHDA, CDR2 SQIVND (reference sequence). The CDR3 has 16 amino acids. With V trimmed by 0 bases and J by 6 bases, 4 bases remained unmatched. Here the CDR3 reads CASSIDGQGAVQPQHF. The CDR3 bases are TGTGCCAGTAGTATAGATGGACAGGGGGCCGTTCAGCCCCAGCATTTT. The whole variable domain, filled in from reference TRBV19 and TRBJ1-5, reads DGGITQSPKYLFRKEGQNVTLSCEQNLNHDAMYWYRQDPGQGLRLIYYSQIVNDFQKGDIAEGYSVSREKKESFPLTVTSAQKNPTAFYLCASSIDGQGAVQPQHFGDGTRLSIL.

In its sample, this clonotype was seen many times. The rearrangement joins TRBV30 to TRBJ1-2; 7 positions match TRBD1. CDR1 is GTSNPN and CDR2 is SVGIG in the germline V gene (reference sequence). Losses at the gene ends were 2 bases for V and 8 bases for J; bases not matched to a gene: 8. This CDR3 region has 13 residues. The CDR3 region has the DNA TGTGCCTGGAGTCGACAGGGTTTTTTCGGCTACACCTTC. It encodes CAWSRQGFFGYTF.

The table lists this clonotype with many counts. This CDR3 is CSVEKGAYEQYF. The CDR3 bases are TGCAGCGTTGAAAAGGGAGCGTACGAGCAGTACTTC. The V and J genes are TRBV29-1 and TRBJ2-7; the D gene is possibly TRBD2 (5 bases). Trimming took 2 bases from V and 4 from J, leaving 9 bases between them. Germline lookup yields CDR1 SQVTM and CDR2 ANQGSEA. There are 12 residues in the CDR3.

In this sample, this clonotype turned up many times. The chain carries TRBV6-2 or TRBV6-3 and TRBJ2-3; 11 nucleotides line up with TRBD2. The CDR3 covers 17 residues. J lost 0 bases, V lost 6 bases, and 8 bases had no gene match. The germline gives CDR1 MNHEY, CDR2 SVGEGT. The CDR3 protein is CASSTSGGPPSTDTQYF. As DNA, the CDR3 is TGTGCCAGCAGCACTAGCGGGGGCCCACCCAGCACAGATACGCAGTATTTT.

This clonotype was recorded at least ten times. The chain joins TRBV28 to TRBJ1-5; perhaps TRBD1 as D (5 bases). Germline V lookup: CDR1 MDHEN, CDR2 SYDVKM. Trimming removed 4 bases at V and 0 bases at J, with 19 bases between. This CDR3 contains 18 residues. The CDR3 reads CASSSHQGIPYSNQPQHF. DNA for the CDR3: TGTGCCAGCAGTTCCCACCAGGGAATCCCTTATAGCAATCAGCCCCAGCATTTT. Looking up the rest from reference TRBV28 and TRBJ1-5 gives the full variable domain: DVKVTQSSRYLVKRTGEKVFLECVQDMDHENMFWYRQDPGLGLRLIYFSYDVKMKEKGDIPEGYSVSREKKERFSLILESASTNQTSMYLCASSSHQGIPYSNQPQHFGDGTRLSIL.

The chain couples TRBV20-1 to TRBJ2-7; D might be TRBD2 (7 bases). The CDR3 spans 15 residues. CDR1 and CDR2 (germline): DFQATT, SNEGSKA (reference sequence). Trimming cost V 0 bases and J 2 bases, with 14 bases left between them. Here the CDR3 reads CSARDAPGGPYEQYF. Here the CDR3 DNA reads TGCAGTGCTAGAGATGCGCCGGGGGGCCCCTACGAGCAGTACTTC.

About this clonotype itself: One end of the junction does not line up with germline, which may come from a read error. The chain is built from TRBV7-8 and TRBJ2-5, with TRBD1 matching 10 bases. CDR3 length equals 15 residues. Germline CDR1 and CDR2: SGHVS and FQNEAQ. Here the CDR3 reads CANSSGQGRGETQYF. CDR3 nucleotide sequence: TGTGCCAACAGCTCGGGACAGGGGCGTGGAGAGACCCAGTACTTC.

The chain has TRBV18 and TRBJ2-7; unclear D gene. Trimming took 4 bases from V and 2 from J, leaving 12 bases between them. Germline V lookup: CDR1 KGHSH, CDR2 LQKENI. This CDR3 contains 14 residues. The CDR3 region has the DNA TGTGCCAGCTCACTGGATATGGGTGCCTACGAGCAGTACTTC. Residues: CASSLDMGAYEQYF. Variable domain in full (rest from reference TRBV18 and TRBJ2-7): NAGVMQNPRHLVRRRGQEARLRCSPMKGHSHVYWYRQLPEEGLKFMVYLQKENIIDESGMPKERFSAEFPKEGPSILRIQQVVRGDSAAYFCASSLDMGAYEQYFGPGTRLTVT.

The chain is built from TRBV5-1 and TRBJ1-1, with 8 bases fitting TRBD1. The V and J ends lost 4 bases and 0 bases, in that order; junction bases with no gene match: 5. The germline V gene has CDR1 SGHRS and CDR2 YFSETQ. This CDR3 contains 15 residues. The CDR3 bases are TGCGCCAGCAGCAAGGGGGACAGGATGAACACTGAAGCTTTCTTT. It translates to CASSKGDRMNTEAFF. The variable domain in full, with the rest retrieved from reference TRBV5-1 and TRBJ1-1, is KAGVTQTPRYLIKTRGQQVTLSCSPISGHRSVSWYQQTPGQGLQFLFEYFSETQRNKGNFPGRFSGRQFSNSRSEMNVSTLELGDSALYLCASSKGDRMNTEAFFGQGTRLTVV.

Details on this clonotype: A much bigger clone sits one base away, suggesting this may be a read error. This chain uses TRBV3-1 with TRBJ2-5; the match to TRBD1 covers 7 bases. The germline gives CDR1 LGHDT, CDR2 YNNKEL (reference sequence). This CDR3 region has 15 residues. CDR3 in amino acids: CASSQGWDSAKTKYF. As DNA, the CDR3 is TGTGCCAGCAGCCAGGGGTGGGACAGCGCTAAGACCAAGTACTTC.